The 26 T cell receptor beta chains below all came from one sample that was sequenced in a study of cytomegalovirus exposure and HLA in healthy donors. The PCR made use of 60 Vbeta and 13 Jbeta primers. Sequenced by immunoSEQ multiplex PCR; TCRdb stores in-frame clones only, minus some. The table has about 180,000 clones, approximately 81% seen once. The specimen sequenced was PBMCs. The receptor set was obtained from a woman younger than 45 in good health and CMV-seronegative.

This sequence joins TRBV19 and TRBJ1-2; D gene uncertain. V was trimmed by 4 bases and J by 4 bases, leaving 13 bases between them. This CDR3 spans 14 amino acids. Germline assignment: CDR1 LNHDA and CDR2 SQIVND (reference sequence). CDR3 loop: CASSTDGLSYGYTF. The CDR3 nucleotides read TGTGCCAGTAGTACCGACGGGTTGAGCTATGGCTACACCTTC.

The J gene is TRBJ1-5, the V gene TRBV28; tentative D call: TRBD1 (6 bases). This CDR3 contains 16 residues. With 5 bases removed from V and 5 bases from J, the gap between germline ends came to 19 bases. Per the germline V gene, CDR1 is MDHEN and CDR2 is SYDVKM. DNA of the CDR3: TGTGCCAGCAGTGCCACAGGGTGGGGTTCGTATCAGCCCCAGCATTTT. It codes for CASSATGWGSYQPQHF.

The CDR3 loop reads CASSQGLGNTIYF. CDR3 sequence (DNA): TGTGCCAGCAGTCAGGGGCTTGGAAACACCATATATTTT. V and J are TRBV25-1 and TRBJ1-3; a weak D match, TRBD1 (6 bases). Per the germline V gene, CDR1 is MGHDK and CDR2 is SYGVNS. The CDR3 consists of 13 residues. Trimming pared 5 bases from V and 3 bases from J, leaving 8 bases between.

The V gene is TRBV5-4, the J gene TRBJ1-1; D perhaps matches TRBD1 (6 bases). The CDR3 consists of 15 residues. CDR1 is SGHNT and CDR2 is YYREEE in the germline V gene (reference sequence). The V and J ends lost 1 base and 5 bases respectively, with 15 bases between them. CDR3 DNA: TGTGCCAGCAGCTTGAATTTTGCAGGGGAAACTGAAGCTTTCTTT. This translates into CASSLNFAGETEAFF.

CDR3 sequence: CASSFVQGSQPQHF. The CDR3 bases are TGTGCCAGCAGTTTTGTCCAGGGAAGTCAGCCCCAGCATTTT. V and J are TRBV28 and TRBJ1-5; possibly TRBD1 for D (5 bases). The CDR3 has 14 residues. The germline V gene has CDR1 MDHEN and CDR2 SYDVKM. Trimming shortened V by 3 bases and J by 6 bases, and 12 bases separated the two germline ends.

The V and J genes are TRBV28 and TRBJ2-7; the D gene is possibly TRBD2 (5 bases). Trimming shortened V by 1 base and J by 0 bases, and 10 bases separated the two germline ends. Germline CDR1 is MDHEN and CDR2 is SYDVKM. This CDR3 is 15 amino acids long. CDR3 nucleotides: TGTGCCAGCAGTTTATTCAGAGGGAGCTCCTACGAGCAGTACTTC. Protein product: CASSLFRGSSYEQYF. The whole variable domain, filled in from reference TRBV28 and TRBJ2-7, reads DVKVTQSSRYLVKRTGEKVFLECVQDMDHENMFWYRQDPGLGLRLIYFSYDVKMKEKGDIPEGYSVSREKKERFSLILESASTNQTSMYLCASSLFRGSSYEQYFGPGTRLTVT.

CDR3 DNA sequence: TGTGCCAGCAGTTTACGGGACAGGGGGCTGGGAACTGAAGCTTTCTTT. It specifies CASSLRDRGLGTEAFF. The V gene is TRBV28, the J gene TRBJ1-1; TRBD1 matches at 12 bases. Germline CDR1 MDHEN, CDR2 SYDVKM. This CDR3 contains 16 residues. Germline trimming cut 2 bases from V and 5 bases from J; bases unmatched to any gene: 6.

This clone was observed a single time. The chain carries TRBV5-1 and TRBJ2-5, with 9 bases lining up with TRBD1. The CDR3 contains 14 residues. Germline V CDR1 and CDR2: SGHRS, YFSETQ. V dropped 4 bases and J dropped 4; count of bases not matched to a gene: 5. In DNA, the CDR3 is TGCGCCAGCAGCCCACAGGGGGCTGGAGAGACCCAGTACTTC. Translated, it gives CASSPQGAGETQYF.

The chain couples TRBV11-2 to TRBJ2-7, with a weak D call TRBD1 (5 bases). The CDR3 sequence is 15 residues long. The ends were cut back, 0 bases at V and 2 bases at J, with 11 bases in the middle. Germline CDR1 and CDR2: SGHAT and FQNNGV. CDR3 in amino acids: CASSLEWGPPYEQYF. CDR3 bases: TGTGCCAGCAGCTTAGAGTGGGGCCCTCCCTACGAGCAGTACTTC. Complete variable domain (other parts from reference TRBV11-2 and TRBJ2-7): EAGVAQSPRYKIIEKRQSVAFWCNPISGHATLYWYQQILGQGPKLLIQFQNNGVVDDSQLPKDRFSAERLKGVDSTLKIQPAKLEDSAVYLCASSLEWGPPYEQYFGPGTRLTVT.

V and J are TRBV10-3 and TRBJ2-5; D may be TRBD2 (6 bases). The germline V gene has CDR1 ENHRY and CDR2 SYGVKD. Trimming left V 4 bases short and J 2 bases short, with 8 bases between. The CDR3 contains 13 residues. The CDR3 sequence is CAISVGGQETQYF. The CDR3 coding sequence is TGTGCCATCAGTGTAGGAGGGCAAGAGACCCAGTACTTC.

This clone has just a few counts. The rearrangement links TRBV18 to TRBJ2-7; 9 bases map to TRBD1. The germline V gene encodes CDR1 KGHSH and CDR2 LQKENI. The trim removed 2 bases at V and 0 bases at J, leaving 5 bases unmatched. This CDR3 region has 16 residues. The CDR3 region is CASSPAWGQGSYEQYF. DNA for the CDR3: TGTGCCAGCTCACCAGCGTGGGGACAGGGCTCCTACGAGCAGTACTTC.

Written as DNA, the CDR3 is TGTGCCAGCAGTCCCATGTCGGGGGGGCCCCTCCACTATGGCTACACCTTC. Translation gives CASSPMSGGPLHYGYTF. The chain links TRBV28 to TRBJ1-2; D is possibly TRBD1 (6 bases). Between the trimmed V and J ends, which lost 5 bases and 3 bases, there was a span of 22 bases. Germline values: CDR1 MDHEN, CDR2 SYDVKM. The CDR3 is 17 residues long.

The V and J genes are TRBV28 and TRBJ2-7; 9 bases line up with TRBD1. Germline loops: CDR1 MDHEN, CDR2 SYDVKM. This CDR3 contains 15 residues. With 7 bases clipped from V and 2 bases from J, the junction kept 9 bases outside the gene matches. The CDR3 DNA is TGTGCCAGCAAAACCGGGACAGGGATACCCTACGAGCAGTACTTC. Amino acid sequence: CASKTGTGIPYEQYF.

This clone was detected only once. V is TRBV21-1 and J is TRBJ1-3; the table calls TRBD1, which could not be checked here. TRBV21-1 is shown as a pseudogene. CDR3 length: 16 residues. CDR3 region: CASSKTPRVRGNTIYF. As DNA, the CDR3 is TGTGCCAGCAGCAAAACTCCCAGGGTGAGGGGAAACACCATATATTTT.

The rearrangement joins TRBV15 to TRBJ2-3; D is perhaps TRBD2 (6 bases). V was shortened by 5 bases and J by 3 bases, with 6 bases between the two germline ends. CDR3 length equals 12 residues. Germline V lookup: CDR1 LNHNV, CDR2 YYDKDF (reference sequence). Here the CDR3 DNA reads TGTGCCACCAGCGGGGGGACAGATACGCAGTATTTT. The encoded protein is CATSGGTDTQYF.

About this clone itself: The same CDR3 is also encoded by other DNA sequences in this sample. V gene TRBV7-9 combines with J gene TRBJ1-5, with a tentative D call TRBD1 (6 bases). The V gene's germline CDR1 is SEHNR and CDR2 FQNEAQ (reference sequence). There are 13 residues in the CDR3. V lost 3 bases and J lost 5, with 8 bases in between. The CDR3 protein is CASSLTGDQPQHF. CDR3 nucleotides: TGTGCCAGCAGCTTGACAGGTGATCAGCCCCAGCATTTT.

The rearrangement links TRBV2 to TRBJ1-5; D is ambiguous. From germline, CDR1 is SNHLY and CDR2 FYNNEI. Trimming stripped 5 bases from V and 4 bases from J, with 9 bases between. The CDR3 has 13 residues. CDR3 DNA sequence: TGTGCCAGCAGTACGGACTTAAATCAGCCCCAGCATTTT. Amino acids: CASSTDLNQPQHF.

The J gene is TRBJ1-4, the V gene TRBV28, with a possible D match to TRBD1 (6 bases). Germline V lookup: CDR1 MDHEN, CDR2 SYDVKM. The V and J ends lost 6 bases and 8 bases respectively, with 16 bases between them. This CDR3 has 14 residues. Written as DNA, the CDR3 is TGTGCCAGCAGAGAGCAGGGGCGCATCGAAAAACTGTTTTTT. Encoded protein: CASREQGRIEKLFF.

This sequence joins TRBV29-1 and TRBJ2-4; possibly TRBD1 for D (6 bases). Germline V lookup: CDR1 SQVTM, CDR2 ANQGSEA. The CDR3 is 14 amino acids. V lost 6 bases and J lost 12, with 24 bases in between. CDR3 region: CSVVQAGMVDSQYF. As DNA, the CDR3 is TGCAGCGTGGTCCAGGCAGGGATGGTGGACAGTCAGTACTTC.

The V gene is TRBV19, the J gene TRBJ1-1; D ambiguous. Looked up from germline, CDR1 is LNHDA and CDR2 is SQIVND (reference sequence). The CDR3 runs to 14 residues. V lost 9 bases and J lost 2, with 16 bases in between. The CDR3 sequence is CASSQAARNTEAFF. Here the CDR3 DNA reads TGTGCCAGCAGTCAGGCAGCCCGAAACACTGAAGCTTTCTTT. Full variable domain (outside the CDR3, taken from reference TRBV19 and TRBJ1-1): DGGITQSPKYLFRKEGQNVTLSCEQNLNHDAMYWYRQDPGQGLRLIYYSQIVNDFQKGDIAEGYSVSREKKESFPLTVTSAQKNPTAFYLCASSQAARNTEAFFGQGTRLTVV.

This chain uses TRBV5-1 with TRBJ2-3; TRBD2 agrees at 9 bases. The trim removed 0 bases at V and 0 bases at J, leaving 5 bases unmatched. CDR3 length: 17 amino acids. Germline V CDR1 and CDR2: SGHRS, YFSETQ. The CDR3 DNA is TGCGCCAGCAGCTTGGTATCTAGCGGGATTAGCACAGATACGCAGTATTTT. Translation: CASSLVSSGISTDTQYF.

The chain recombines TRBV5-1 with TRBJ2-7; D is possibly TRBD1 (6 bases). Germline CDR1 reads SGHRS; CDR2 reads YFSETQ. The CDR3 loop spans 14 amino acids. V was clipped by 0 bases and J by 3 bases, with 10 bases between them. CDR3 loop: CASSLERTDYEQYF. DNA of the CDR3: TGCGCCAGCAGCTTGGAGCGGACAGACTACGAGCAGTACTTC. The complete variable domain, with remaining parts taken from reference TRBV5-1 and TRBJ2-7, reads KAGVTQTPRYLIKTRGQQVTLSCSPISGHRSVSWYQQTPGQGLQFLFEYFSETQRNKGNFPGRFSGRQFSNSRSEMNVSTLELGDSALYLCASSLERTDYEQYFGPGTRLTVT.

This clone was recorded a few times. The genes are TRBV6-5 and TRBJ1-1; 9 bases line up with TRBD1. This CDR3 comprises 13 residues. V gave up 8 bases and J gave up 3 bases; unmatched junction bases: 4. CDR1 MNHEY and CDR2 SVGAGI come from the germline V gene. CDR3 amino acids: CASGRTGDTEAFF. As DNA, the CDR3 is TGTGCCAGCGGCCGGACAGGGGACACTGAAGCTTTCTTT.

A remark on this clone: The junction shows a germline mismatch at one end, possibly a read error. This rearrangement joins TRBV6-1 to TRBJ2-6, with D maybe TRBD1 (6 bases). Germline CDR1 and CDR2: MNHNS and SASEGT. The CDR3 extends over 17 amino acids. The CDR3 DNA is TGTGCCAGCAGTGTTCAGGACAGCCCCTCTGGGGCCAACGGCCTGACTTTC. Translated, it gives CASSVQDSPSGANGLTF.

The chain has TRBV4-3 and TRBJ1-6; 7 positions agree with TRBD1. The germline CDR1 and CDR2 sequences are LGHNA and YSLEER. The junction had 13 bases not matched to a gene; V was cut back by 2 bases and J by 12 bases. There are 16 residues in the CDR3. DNA for the CDR3: TGCGCCAGCAGCCAACAATCGAGACAGGGCGTAGGACCCCTCCACTTT. Encoded protein: CASSQQSRQGVGPLHF.

This rearrangement joins TRBV19 to TRBJ2-5; D is ambiguous. V was cut by 6 bases and J by 0 bases, with 8 bases left in between. This CDR3 has 13 residues. From germline, CDR1 is LNHDA and CDR2 SQIVND (reference sequence). The CDR3 spells CASRNLDQETQYF. The DNA of the CDR3 is TGTGCCAGTAGGAATCTAGACCAAGAGACCCAGTACTTC.